This T cell receptor (beta chain) was observed in a study of shared clonotypes between healthy human individuals. TCRdb keeps only in-frame clones here, not all; method: immunoSEQ multiplex PCR. The sample consists of about 770,000 clones, roughly 72% of them appearing once. CDR1 and CDR2 (germline): LNHDA, SQIVND (reference sequence). Trimming took 8 bases from V and 8 from J, leaving 18 bases between them. The CDR3 has 14 residues. The source of this sequence is a woman aged 30 to 39 in good health. Sequenced material: memory CD4+ T cells sorted from blood. Described subset: CD45RA-negative fraction. The V gene is TRBV19, the J gene TRBJ1-4, with TRBD1 as a possible D gene (5 bases). The CDR3 DNA reads TGTGCCAGTCGGACGAATTCTAACAGGGAAAAACTGTTTTTT. Its protein is CASRTNSNREKLFF.